Described below is a single T cell receptor (beta chain) sequence and its context. Clones were read by immunoSEQ multiplex PCR, and TCRdb kept only the in-frame ones, dropping some. The top ten clones hold roughly 0.48% of a sample with about 60,000 clones, about 90% of them seen once. The sample is drawn from a study of T cell changes during pregnancy in multiple sclerosis. The germline V gene has CDR1 MNHEY and CDR2 SVGAGI. This CDR3 contains 15 residues. V lost 2 bases to trimming and J lost 3 bases, with 10 bases between them. The specimen was CD4+ T cells from peripheral blood mononuclear cells, collected after pregnancy. The TCR originated in a female donor in good health, enrolled as a control in a pregnancy study. The V and J genes are TRBV6-5 and TRBJ2-2, with D uncertain. CDR3 sequence: CASSYLGRYTGELFF. As DNA, the CDR3 is TGTGCCAGCAGTTACCTCGGCAGGTACACCGGGGAGCTGTTTTTT.